The clone carrying this T cell receptor (beta chain) was picked up a small number of times. What it binds is unknown. These data belong to a study of glioma-infiltrating T cells. Study outcomes and limitations: Above-expected tissue-blood divergence occurred in all gliomas, most in low-grade ones.

TCR alpha and beta CDR3 regions were amplified from RNA using iRepertoire nested multiplex PCR. Input was roughly 100-450 ng of tissue mRNA or PBMC total RNA. From the multiplex PCR reads, TCRdb called clonotypes with MiXCR, one entry per CDR3 protein. The table shows under 200,000 distinct CDR3 sequences, with 43% occurring only once. This sequence was found in a human donor with low-grade glioma or glioblastoma, undergoing nonglioma brain surgery, or in good health (not recorded which). Sequenced: glioma tissue, nonneoplastic brain tissue, or PBMCs (not recorded which).

This chain's CDR3 is CASSLSGSQGGTQYF. The CDR3 DNA reads TGTGCCAGCAGCTTAAGCGGAAGCCAGGGGGGTACGCAGTATTTT. J is TRBJ2-3 and V is TRBV7-3; possibly TRBD1 for D (7 bases). V was shortened by 1 base and J by 8 bases, with 16 bases between the two germline ends. This CDR3 has 15 amino acids. Germline assignment: CDR1 SGHTA and CDR2 FQGTGA.